Listed below are T cell receptor beta chains from one sample, sequenced in a study of human T cells and chemical hapten exposure. MiXCR, applied by TCRdb to the RACE reads, yields one record per CDR3 protein. Among roughly 380,000 distinct CDR3 sequences, approximately 5% were seen once, and the ten largest hold just over 2.5%. Sequences were derived from whole blood, sampled in connection with sensitization to the hapten diphenylcyclopropenone (DPC). The source is a woman aged 45-65 years with alopecia areata. Some clones in this sample may be carry-over from other donors' samples. CDR3s include the opening cysteine and the closing phenylalanine or tryptophan. D genes are given only for firm matches. Size is omitted from some rows. Given values are once, few, many or a class for expanded clones.

clone size: many
CDR3 length: 16
V gene: TRBV6-2/TRBV6-3
D gene: TRBD2
J gene: TRBJ2-7
CDR3 DNA: TGTGCCAGCAGTTACCCCGGACTAGCGGGAGCCTACGAGCAGTACTTC
CDR3 protein: CASSYPGLAGAYEQYF

clone size: few
CDR3 length: 15
V gene: TRBV4-3
D gene: TRBD2
J gene: TRBJ2-7
CDR3 DNA: TGCGCCAGCAGCCAAGGACTAGCGGGGCCCTACGAGCAGTACTTC
CDR3 protein: CASSQGLAGPYEQYF

clone size: few
CDR3 length: 15
V gene: TRBV5-5
D gene: -
J gene: TRBJ2-5
CDR3 DNA: TGTGCCAGCAGCTTGGCATCTAGCAGACAAGAGACCCAGTACTTC
CDR3 protein: CASSLASSRQETQYF

clone size: many
CDR3 length: 17
V gene: TRBV9
D gene: -
J gene: TRBJ2-1
CDR3 DNA: TGTGCCAGCAGCTCCCGATTGGGAACCAGCTCCTACAATGAGCAGTTCTTC
CDR3 protein: CASSSRLGTSSYNEQFF

clone size: few
CDR3 length: 11
V gene: TRBV11-2
D gene: -
J gene: TRBJ1-1
CDR3 DNA: TGTGCCAGCAGCCTCCTCGCTGAAGCTTTCTTT
CDR3 protein: CASSLLAEAFF

clone size: many
CDR3 length: 16
V gene: TRBV3-1
D gene: TRBD1
J gene: TRBJ1-4
CDR3 DNA: TGTGCCAGCAGCCTCCTCGTCGGGACAGGGAATGAAAAACTGTTTTTT
CDR3 protein: CASSLLVGTGNEKLFF

clone size: -
CDR3 length: 14
V gene: TRBV2
D gene: -
J gene: TRBJ2-1
CDR3 DNA: TGTGCCAGCAGTGTTCTGGGGGGGCGCAATGAGCAGTTCTTC
CDR3 protein: CASSVLGGRNEQFF

clone size: many
CDR3 length: 15
V gene: TRBV4-3
D gene: TRBD2
J gene: TRBJ2-1
CDR3 DNA: TGCGCCAGCAGCCGGGGACTAGCGGGAGATTTTGAGCAGTTCTTC
CDR3 protein: CASSRGLAGDFEQFF

clone size: few
CDR3 length: 15
V gene: TRBV15
D gene: -
J gene: TRBJ1-1
CDR3 DNA: TGTGCCACCAGCAGAGAGATGACAGGGAACACTGAAGCTTTCTTT
CDR3 protein: CATSREMTGNTEAFF

clone size: many
CDR3 length: 15
V gene: TRBV5-1
D gene: -
J gene: TRBJ2-1
CDR3 DNA: TGCGCCAGCAGCTTGGGTCGGGGGGCCTCGGATGAGCAGTTCTTC
CDR3 protein: CASSLGRGASDEQFF

clone size: many
CDR3 length: 15
V gene: TRBV27
D gene: TRBD2
J gene: TRBJ2-7
CDR3 DNA: TGTGCCCCTGAAAGTAAGCGGGAGGCCCAGTACGAGCAGTACTTC
CDR3 protein: CAPESKREAQYEQYF

clone size: -
CDR3 length: 15
V gene: TRBV6-1
D gene: -
J gene: TRBJ1-5
CDR3 DNA: TGTGCCAGCAGTGAAACCGAGGGGGGCAATCAGCCCCAGCATTTT
CDR3 protein: CASSETEGGNQPQHF

clone size: many
CDR3 length: 13
V gene: TRBV6-6
D gene: -
J gene: TRBJ1-6
CDR3 DNA: TGTGCCACTACGGACAGTCCTGCGGCACCCCTCCACTTT
CDR3 protein: CATTDSPAAPLHF

clone size: -
CDR3 length: 16
V gene: TRBV28
D gene: -
J gene: TRBJ1-2
CDR3 DNA: TGTGCCAGCAGTGGGGGCTGGGGCCGCTTAATCTATGGCTACACCTTC
CDR3 protein: CASSGGWGRLIYGYTF

clone size: many
CDR3 length: 13
V gene: TRBV2
D gene: -
J gene: TRBJ1-2
CDR3 DNA: TGTGCCAGCAGCACGGACAGTAACTATGGCTACACCTTC
CDR3 protein: CASSTDSNYGYTF

clone size: -
CDR3 length: 14
V gene: TRBV7-9
D gene: TRBD1
J gene: TRBJ1-2
CDR3 DNA: TGTGCCAGCAGCCCACTACAGGGGGGGGATGGCTACACCTTC
CDR3 protein: CASSPLQGGDGYTF

clone size: -
CDR3 length: 16
V gene: TRBV20-1
D gene: -
J gene: TRBJ2-3
CDR3 DNA: TGCAGTGCTAGAGGTTCGCCGGGATTACGCACAGATACGCAGTATTTT
CDR3 protein: CSARGSPGLRTDTQYF

clone size: few
CDR3 length: 15
V gene: TRBV7-8
D gene: -
J gene: TRBJ2-1
CDR3 DNA: TGTGCCAGCAGCCCGGGACGCCACTCCTACAATGAGCAGTTCTTC
CDR3 protein: CASSPGRHSYNEQFF

clone size: many
CDR3 length: 16
V gene: TRBV19
D gene: -
J gene: TRBJ2-1
CDR3 DNA: TGTGCCAGTAGGGGTTCTCGGCGCACAGGGACATATGAGCAGTTCTTC
CDR3 protein: CASRGSRRTGTYEQFF

clone size: many
CDR3 length: 13
V gene: TRBV29-1
D gene: -
J gene: TRBJ1-1
CDR3 DNA: TGCAGCGTTGAACTACTGCGGAACACTGAAGCTTTCTTT
CDR3 protein: CSVELLRNTEAFF

clone size: few
CDR3 length: 14
V gene: TRBV20-1
D gene: -
J gene: TRBJ2-5
CDR3 DNA: TGCAGTGCTAGAGTGGTTGTTAGCTCGGAGACCCAGTACTTC
CDR3 protein: CSARVVVSSETQYF

clone size: -
CDR3 length: 15
V gene: TRBV5-1
D gene: TRBD2
J gene: TRBJ2-3
CDR3 DNA: TGCGCCAGCAGCCCCTCACTAGCGGTCACAGATACGCAGTATTTT
CDR3 protein: CASSPSLAVTDTQYF

clone size: -
CDR3 length: 14
V gene: TRBV9
D gene: TRBD2
J gene: TRBJ2-1
CDR3 DNA: TGTGCCAGCAGCGTAAGTTCTAGCGGGAATGAGCAGTTCTTC
CDR3 protein: CASSVSSSGNEQFF

clone size: many
CDR3 length: 15
V gene: TRBV15
D gene: -
J gene: TRBJ2-1
CDR3 DNA: TGTGCCACCAGCAGAGATTTAGGTAGTCCCGGTGAGCAGTTCTTC
CDR3 protein: CATSRDLGSPGEQFF

clone size: -
CDR3 length: 16
V gene: TRBV5-6
D gene: -
J gene: TRBJ2-3
CDR3 DNA: TGTGCCAGCAGCTTGGCGATGGTCCCCCACACAGATACGCAGTATTTT
CDR3 protein: CASSLAMVPHTDTQYF

clone size: -
CDR3 length: 17
V gene: TRBV27
D gene: TRBD1
J gene: TRBJ1-3
CDR3 DNA: TGTGCCAGCAGTTCCGGGACAGGGCGTTCATCTGGAAACACCATATATTTT
CDR3 protein: CASSSGTGRSSGNTIYF